This T cell receptor (beta chain) was captured by sequencing in a study of tumor-infiltrating lymphocytes in primary liver carcinoma. Extraction also yielded germline DNA, while blood RNA was obtained from unsorted whole blood. The input was 450 to 500 ng total RNA; TCR beta cDNA was made from it with a constant-region primer. What produced the TCR beta libraries was three nested multiplex PCR rounds using slightly modified ARM-PCR. TCRdb reprocessed the multiplex PCR reads via MiXCR and lists one record per CDR3 protein. The repertoire consists of almost 200,000 distinct CDR3 sequences, with about 61% occurring once and the leading ten covering approximately 7%. The clonotype was recovered from an older woman with primary liver carcinoma and hepatitis B virus infection. The sequencing input was peripheral blood.

Written as DNA, the CDR3 is TGTGCCAGCAGCAAAGTCTCGTGGCAGCCAGAGACCCAGTACTTC. Translation: CASSKVSWQPETQYF. This chain joins TRBV21-1 and TRBJ2-5. TRBV21-1 is flagged as a pseudogene. The CDR3 loop spans 15 amino acids.